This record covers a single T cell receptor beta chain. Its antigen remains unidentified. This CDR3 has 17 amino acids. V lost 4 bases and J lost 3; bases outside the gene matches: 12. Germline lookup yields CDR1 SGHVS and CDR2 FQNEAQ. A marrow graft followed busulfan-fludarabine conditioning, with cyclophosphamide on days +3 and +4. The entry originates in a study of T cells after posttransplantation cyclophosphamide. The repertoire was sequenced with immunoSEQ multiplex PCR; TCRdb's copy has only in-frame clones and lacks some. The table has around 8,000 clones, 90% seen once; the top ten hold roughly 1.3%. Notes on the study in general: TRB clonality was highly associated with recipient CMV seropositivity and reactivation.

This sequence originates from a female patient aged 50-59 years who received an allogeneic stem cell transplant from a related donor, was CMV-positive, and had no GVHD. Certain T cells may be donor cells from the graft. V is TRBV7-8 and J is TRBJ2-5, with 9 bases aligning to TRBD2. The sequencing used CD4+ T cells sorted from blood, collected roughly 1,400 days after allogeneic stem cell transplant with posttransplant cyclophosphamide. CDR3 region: CASSSWRFAGGKETQYF. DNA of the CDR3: TGTGCCAGCAGCTCTTGGCGCTTTGCGGGAGGGAAAGAGACCCAGTACTTC. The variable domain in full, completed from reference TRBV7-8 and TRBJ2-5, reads GAGVSQSPRYKVAKRGQDVALRCDPISGHVSLFWYQQALGQGPEFLTYFQNEAQLDKSGLPSDRFFAERPEGSVSTLKIQRTQQEDSAVYLCASSSWRFAGGKETQYFGPGTRLLVL.